One sample yielded the 14 T cell receptor beta chains listed below, sequenced in a study of T cells expressing NK-cell markers. With the 5' RACE reads reprocessed, TCRdb shows one record per CDR3 protein and no DNA. This repertoire comprises about 390,000 distinct CDR3 sequences; its ten largest clones make up 9.5% to 12%. The source material was blood T cells: a sorted CD56 or NKG2C T cell subset, CD4+ or CD8+ T cells, or bulk PBMC T cells (not recorded which). These receptors originate from a woman aged 45-59 years in good health.

The rearrangement uses TRBV12-3 or TRBV12-4 and TRBJ1-5; TCRdb proposes TRBD1, but this gene call is untestable without DNA. The CDR3 totals 13 residues. The CDR3 sequence is CASKGAQNQPQHF.

The V gene is TRBV5-1, the J gene TRBJ2-1. CDR1 and CDR2 from the germline V gene are SGHRS and YFSETQ. The length of the CDR3 is 12 residues. CDR3 sequence reads: CASSFRNNEQFF. Using reference TRBV5-1 and TRBJ2-1 for the parts outside the CDR3, the full variable domain is KAGVTQTPRYLIKTRGQQVTLSCSPISGHRSVSWYQQTPGQGLQFLFEYFSETQRNKGNFPGRFSGRQFSNSRSEMNVSTLELGDSALYLCASSFRNNEQFFGPGTRLTVL.

The CDR3 region is CASRRTGEKNIQYF. The chain has TRBV12-3 or TRBV12-4 and TRBJ2-4; TCRdb names TRBD1, which stays unverified in the absence of DNA. The CDR3 is 14 residues long.

The V gene is TRBV15, the J gene TRBJ2-1. Per the germline V gene, CDR1 is LNHNV and CDR2 is YYDKDF (reference sequence). The length of the CDR3 is 16 residues. CDR3 sequence reads: CATSRASGGSYNEQFF.

This chain connects TRBV7-9 to TRBJ2-1; lacking DNA, the TRBD1 call made by TCRdb goes unchecked. The CDR3 length is 16 residues. Germline values: CDR1 SEHNR, CDR2 FQNEAQ (reference sequence). CDR3 amino acids: CASSLRASGTLDEQFF.

This rearrangement joins TRBV14 to TRBJ2-7; TCRdb's D call of TRBD1 is untestable without DNA. The CDR3 is 14 amino acids. Germline V CDR1 and CDR2: SGHDN, FVKESK. The CDR3 reads CASSLPDRGYEQYF.

The chain couples TRBV27 to TRBJ2-3; without DNA, the TCRdb call of TRBD2 cannot be checked. The germline gives CDR1 MNHEY, CDR2 SMNVEV (reference sequence). The CDR3 loop spans 15 amino acids. CDR3 sequence reads: CASLGPQAGVYTQYF.

This chain's CDR3 is CASSVSGGSPGELFF. The chain is built from TRBV19 and TRBJ2-2; the D call of TRBD1 rests on TCRdb alone, since no DNA is present to check it. The CDR3 contains 15 residues. From germline, CDR1 is LNHDA and CDR2 SQIVND (reference sequence).

The chain couples TRBV2 to TRBJ2-2; TCRdb's D call of TRBD2 is untestable without DNA. CDR3 size: 17 residues. Germline V gives CDR1 SNHLY, CDR2 FYNNEI. The CDR3 sequence is CASSERTSGLGTGELFF.

The chain combines TRBV6-2 or TRBV6-3 with TRBJ2-1; the D gene TCRdb calls, TRBD2, cannot be checked with no DNA. Germline V CDR1 and CDR2: MNHEY, SVGEGT. CDR3 length equals 15 residues. The CDR3 sequence: CASQSGGSFNVEQFF.

The chain employs TRBV20-1 and TRBJ2-7. The germline CDR1 and CDR2 sequences are DFQATT and SNEGSKA (reference sequence). The CDR3 extends over 12 amino acids. The CDR3 spells CSASLNGYEQYF.

The chain combines TRBV20-1 with TRBJ2-1; the TCRdb call, TRBD1, lacks DNA for checking. The CDR3 spans 14 residues. The germline gives CDR1 DFQATT, CDR2 SNEGSKA (reference sequence). CDR3 in amino acids: CSAIPGGARNEQFF.

The chain couples TRBV11-2 to TRBJ2-2; TCRdb lists TRBD2, though no DNA is available to test this call. CDR3 length: 16 residues. Germline V gives CDR1 SGHAT, CDR2 FQNNGV. CDR3 loop: CASSLGSGANTGELFF.

The chain carries TRBV28 and TRBJ2-2; TCRdb names TRBD1, which stays unverified in the absence of DNA. There are 15 residues in the CDR3. In germline, CDR1 is MDHEN, CDR2 SYDVKM. CDR3 in amino acids: CASSLAGGSTGELFF.